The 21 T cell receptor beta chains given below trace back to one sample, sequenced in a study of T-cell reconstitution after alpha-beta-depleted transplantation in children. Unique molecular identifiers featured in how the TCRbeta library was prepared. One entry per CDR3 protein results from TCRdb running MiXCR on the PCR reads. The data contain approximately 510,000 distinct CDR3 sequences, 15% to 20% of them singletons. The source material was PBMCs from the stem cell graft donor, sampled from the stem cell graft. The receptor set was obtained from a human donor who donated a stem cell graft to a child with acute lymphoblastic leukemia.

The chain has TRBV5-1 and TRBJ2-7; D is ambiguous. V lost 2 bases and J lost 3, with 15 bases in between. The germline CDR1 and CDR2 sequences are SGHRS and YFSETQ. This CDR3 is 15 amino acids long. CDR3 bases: TGCGCCAGCAGCTTTGAGCTTTTCGACAACTACGAGCAGTACTTC. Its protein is CASSFELFDNYEQYF.

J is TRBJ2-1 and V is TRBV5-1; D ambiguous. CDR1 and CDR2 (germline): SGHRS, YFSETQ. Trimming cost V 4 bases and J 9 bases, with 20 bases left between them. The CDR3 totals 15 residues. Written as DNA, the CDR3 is TGCGCCAGCAGCCGCACAGAAATGGTAAACCCTGAGCAGTTCTTC. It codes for CASSRTEMVNPEQFF.

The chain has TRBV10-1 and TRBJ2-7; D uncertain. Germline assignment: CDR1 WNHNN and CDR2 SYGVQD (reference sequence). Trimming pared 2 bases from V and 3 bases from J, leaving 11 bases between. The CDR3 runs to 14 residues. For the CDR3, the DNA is TGCGCCAGCAGTGAGGGAGCTTTGGGCTACGAGCAGTACTTC. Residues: CASSEGALGYEQYF.

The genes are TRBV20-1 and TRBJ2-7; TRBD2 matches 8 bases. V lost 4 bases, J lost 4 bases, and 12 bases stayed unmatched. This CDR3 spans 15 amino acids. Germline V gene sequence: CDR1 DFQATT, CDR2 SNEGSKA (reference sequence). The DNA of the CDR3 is TGCAGTGCTACCGAGGGCCAGCGGGAGTATTACGAGCAGTACTTC. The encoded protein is CSATEGQREYYEQYF.

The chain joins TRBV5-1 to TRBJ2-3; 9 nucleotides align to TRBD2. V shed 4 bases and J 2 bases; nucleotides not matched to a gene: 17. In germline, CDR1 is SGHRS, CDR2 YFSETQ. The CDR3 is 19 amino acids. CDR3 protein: CASSPVPGGRAVSTDTQYF. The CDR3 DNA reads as TGCGCCAGCAGCCCAGTTCCTGGCGGGAGGGCCGTTTCCACAGATACGCAGTATTTT.

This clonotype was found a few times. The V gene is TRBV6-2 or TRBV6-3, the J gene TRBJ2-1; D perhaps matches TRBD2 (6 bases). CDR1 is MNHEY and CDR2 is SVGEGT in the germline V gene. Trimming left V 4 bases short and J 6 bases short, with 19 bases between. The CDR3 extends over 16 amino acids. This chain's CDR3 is CASSSLDYSFGNEQFF. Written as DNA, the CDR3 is TGTGCCAGCAGTTCACTGGACTATTCTTTCGGCAATGAGCAGTTCTTC.

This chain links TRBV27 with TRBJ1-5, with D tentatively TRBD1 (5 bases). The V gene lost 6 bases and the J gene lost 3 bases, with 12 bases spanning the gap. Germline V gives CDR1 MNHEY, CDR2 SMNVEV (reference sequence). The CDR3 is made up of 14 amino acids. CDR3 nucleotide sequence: TGTGCCAGCAGGCTGCAGGGAACCAATCAGCCCCAGCATTTT. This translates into CASRLQGTNQPQHF.

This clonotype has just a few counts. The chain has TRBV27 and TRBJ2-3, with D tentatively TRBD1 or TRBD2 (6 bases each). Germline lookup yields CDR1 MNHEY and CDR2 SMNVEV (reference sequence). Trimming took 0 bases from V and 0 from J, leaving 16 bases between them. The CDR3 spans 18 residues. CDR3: CASSLSTGGTLSTDTQYF. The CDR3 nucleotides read TGTGCCAGCAGTTTATCGACAGGCGGGACTCTTAGCACAGATACGCAGTATTTT.

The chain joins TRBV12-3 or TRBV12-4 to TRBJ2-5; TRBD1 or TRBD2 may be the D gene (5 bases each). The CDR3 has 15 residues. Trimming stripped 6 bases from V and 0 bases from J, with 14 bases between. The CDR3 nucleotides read TGTGCCAGCAGGAGGGGTTCCCAGTACCAAGAGACCCAGTACTTC. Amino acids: CASRRGSQYQETQYF.

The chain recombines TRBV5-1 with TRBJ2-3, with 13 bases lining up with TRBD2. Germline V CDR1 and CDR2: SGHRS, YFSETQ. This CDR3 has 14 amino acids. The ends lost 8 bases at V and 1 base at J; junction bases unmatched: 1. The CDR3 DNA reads TGCGCCAGAGGACTAGCGGGAGGCACAGATACGCAGTATTTT. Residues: CARGLAGGTDTQYF.

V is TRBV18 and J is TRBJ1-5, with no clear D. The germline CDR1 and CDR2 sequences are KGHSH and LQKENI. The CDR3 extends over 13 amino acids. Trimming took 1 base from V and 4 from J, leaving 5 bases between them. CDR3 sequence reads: CASSPQENQPQHF. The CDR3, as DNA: TGTGCCAGCTCACCACAGGAAAATCAGCCCCAGCATTTT.

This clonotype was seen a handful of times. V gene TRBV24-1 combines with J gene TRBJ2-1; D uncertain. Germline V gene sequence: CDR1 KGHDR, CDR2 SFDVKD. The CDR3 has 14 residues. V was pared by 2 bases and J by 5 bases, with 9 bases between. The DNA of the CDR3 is TGTGCCACCAGTGATTCGGCTAGACACAATGAGCAGTTCTTC. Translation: CATSDSARHNEQFF.

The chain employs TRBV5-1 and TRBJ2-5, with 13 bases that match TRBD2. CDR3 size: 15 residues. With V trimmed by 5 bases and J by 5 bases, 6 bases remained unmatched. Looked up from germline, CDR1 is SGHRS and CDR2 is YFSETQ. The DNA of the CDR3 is TGCGCCAGCAGGGTCGGGACTAGCGGGATGGAGACCCAGTACTTC. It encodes CASRVGTSGMETQYF.

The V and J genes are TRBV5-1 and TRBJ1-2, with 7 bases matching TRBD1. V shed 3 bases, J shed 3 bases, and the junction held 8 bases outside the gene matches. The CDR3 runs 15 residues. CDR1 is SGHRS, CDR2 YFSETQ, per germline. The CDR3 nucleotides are TGCGCCAGCAGCTGGGTAAAAACAGGGGACTATGGCTACACCTTC. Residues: CASSWVKTGDYGYTF.

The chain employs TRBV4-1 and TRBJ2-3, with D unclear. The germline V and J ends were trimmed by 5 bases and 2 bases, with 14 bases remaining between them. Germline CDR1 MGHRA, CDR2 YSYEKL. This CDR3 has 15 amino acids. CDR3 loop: CASSSIVGVTDTQYF. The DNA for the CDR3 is TGCGCCAGCAGCTCGATAGTAGGCGTCACAGATACGCAGTATTTT.

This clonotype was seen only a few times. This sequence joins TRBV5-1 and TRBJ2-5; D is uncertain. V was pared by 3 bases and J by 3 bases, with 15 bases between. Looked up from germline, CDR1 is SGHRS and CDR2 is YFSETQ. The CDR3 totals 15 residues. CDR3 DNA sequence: TGCGCCAGCAGCTCGTTTCAACCCGGAGAAGAGACCCAGTACTTC. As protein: CASSSFQPGEETQYF.

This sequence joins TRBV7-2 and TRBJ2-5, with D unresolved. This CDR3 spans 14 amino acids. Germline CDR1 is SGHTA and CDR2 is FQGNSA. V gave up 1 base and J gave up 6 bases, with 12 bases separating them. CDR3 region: CASSLGLWGKTQYF. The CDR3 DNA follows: TGTGCCAGCAGCTTAGGTCTGTGGGGAAAGACCCAGTACTTC.

CDR3 nucleotides: TGTGCCAGCAGCTTTGGCGTCGGGGACGAGCAGTACTTC. Protein: CASSFGVGDEQYF. The chain has TRBV7-2 and TRBJ2-7; tentative D call: TRBD2 (5 bases). Trimming cost V 3 bases and J 5 bases, with 11 bases left between them. The CDR3 loop spans 13 amino acids. Germline CDR1 and CDR2: SGHTA and FQGNSA. The full variable domain, its missing parts supplied by reference TRBV7-2 and TRBJ2-7, is GAGVSQSPSNKVTEKGKDVELRCDPISGHTALYWYRQSLGQGLEFLIYFQGNSAPDKSGLPSDRFSAERTGGSVSTLTIQRTQQEDSAVYLCASSFGVGDEQYFGPGTRLTVT.

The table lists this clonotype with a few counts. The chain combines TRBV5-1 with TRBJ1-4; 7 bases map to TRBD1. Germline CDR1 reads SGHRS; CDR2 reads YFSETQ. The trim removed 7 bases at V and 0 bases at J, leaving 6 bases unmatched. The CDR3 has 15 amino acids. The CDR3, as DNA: TGCGCCAGCCGCCGTGGGACAGCAACTAATGAAAAACTGTTTTTT. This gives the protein CASRRGTATNEKLFF.

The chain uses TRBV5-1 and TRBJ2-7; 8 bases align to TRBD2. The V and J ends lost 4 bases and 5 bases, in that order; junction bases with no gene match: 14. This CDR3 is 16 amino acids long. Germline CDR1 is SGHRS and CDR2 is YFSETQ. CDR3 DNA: TGCGCCAGCAGCCCCCGTGAGGCGGGAGGTTTAGACGAGCAGTACTTC. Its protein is CASSPREAGGLDEQYF.

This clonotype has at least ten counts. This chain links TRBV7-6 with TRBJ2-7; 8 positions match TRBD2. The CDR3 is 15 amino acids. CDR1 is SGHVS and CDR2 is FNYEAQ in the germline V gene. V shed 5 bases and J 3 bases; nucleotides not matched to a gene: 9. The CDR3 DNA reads TGTGCCAGCAGCCCAACCTGGACTAGCTTCTACGAGCAGTACTTC. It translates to CASSPTWTSFYEQYF.